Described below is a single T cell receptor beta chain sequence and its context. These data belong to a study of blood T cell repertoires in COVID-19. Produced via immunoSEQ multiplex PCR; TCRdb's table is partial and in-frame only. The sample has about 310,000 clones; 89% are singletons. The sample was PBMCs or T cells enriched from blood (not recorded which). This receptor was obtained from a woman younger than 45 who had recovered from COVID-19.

CDR3 bases: TGTGCCATTCAGCGGGAGGGCCCTTACAATGAGCAGTTCTTC. Protein sequence: CAIQREGPYNEQFF. The chain combines TRBV10-3 with TRBJ2-1; 10 bases are a match to TRBD2. V dropped 9 bases and J dropped 4; count of bases not matched to a gene: 6. CDR1 is ENHRY, CDR2 SYGVKD, per germline. The length of the CDR3 is 14 residues.